The clone carrying this T cell receptor (beta chain) occurred a few times. Its target is unknown. The repertoire came from unfractionated whole blood and reflected all unsorted peripheral T cells. Peripheral blood, roughly 2.5 ml, was drawn for RNA extraction. This specimen comes from a study of HIV-infected patients and healthy controls. Findings and caveats of the study: Healthy control repertoires had roughly threefold more distinct CDR3s than untreated HIV+ repertoires, and higher Shannon diversity.

Reverse transcription used around 480 ng RNA and constant-region primers for alpha and beta. Each of the alpha and beta chains got its own library through chain-specific third strand synthesis with indices. The library had 12-nucleotide molecular identifiers formed by two random hexamers joined together. TCRdb ran MiXCR on the 5' RACE reads and lists one entry per CDR3 protein. This table has roughly 22,000 distinct CDR3 sequences, about 8.5% appearing once. The sequence derives from an adult in good health. The sequencing input was blood.

The CDR3 nucleotides read TGTGCCAGCAGCCGGACTAGCGGCAGAGAGACCCAGTACTTC. This codes for CASSRTSGRETQYF. V and J are TRBV7-2 and TRBJ2-5, with 10 bases matching TRBD2. The CDR3 spans 14 residues. The V gene's germline CDR1 is SGHTA and CDR2 FQGNSA. Germline trimming cut 5 bases from V and 4 bases from J; bases unmatched to any gene: 4.